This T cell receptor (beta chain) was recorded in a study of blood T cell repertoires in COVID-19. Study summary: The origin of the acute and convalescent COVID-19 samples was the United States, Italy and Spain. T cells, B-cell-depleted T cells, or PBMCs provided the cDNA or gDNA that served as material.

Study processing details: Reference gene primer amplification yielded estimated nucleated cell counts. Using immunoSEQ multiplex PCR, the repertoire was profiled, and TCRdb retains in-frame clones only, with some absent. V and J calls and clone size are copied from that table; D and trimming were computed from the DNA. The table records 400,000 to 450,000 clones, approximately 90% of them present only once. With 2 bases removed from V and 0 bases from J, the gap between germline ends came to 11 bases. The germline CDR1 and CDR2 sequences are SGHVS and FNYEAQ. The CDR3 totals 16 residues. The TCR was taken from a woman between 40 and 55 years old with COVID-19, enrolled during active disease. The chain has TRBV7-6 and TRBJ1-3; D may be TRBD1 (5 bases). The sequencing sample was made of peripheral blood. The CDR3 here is CASSLSRGSSGNTIYF. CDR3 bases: TGTGCCAGCAGCTTATCTCGGGGGAGCTCTGGAAACACCATATATTTT.